The sequence of this T cell receptor beta chain was determined in a study of cytomegalovirus exposure and HLA in healthy donors. Remarks on this clone: No antigen is known for it.

This CDR3 spans 15 amino acids. Trimming stripped 5 bases from V and 1 base from J, with 14 bases between. Germline V CDR1 and CDR2: KGHSH, LQKENI. Study conclusions and caveats: Later examination showed HLA-associated TCR beta chains had greater clonal expansion than equally common others. Most TCR sequences were uncommon, yet certain public TCRs appeared in many donors. HLA allele associations emerged for some 16,000 TCR beta sequences in a later analysis, at 0.05 false discovery rate.

A multiplex PCR was run with 60 Vbeta primers and 13 Jbeta primers. Assay used: immunoSEQ multiplex PCR; TCRdb lists only in-frame clones, some missing. This sample yields around 130,000 clones, of which around 80% are seen a single time; just over 1% belongs to the top ten. The genes are TRBV18 and TRBJ1-2, with a possible D match to TRBD1 (6 bases). This clonotype originated in a human donor in good health. The material sequenced was PBMCs. The CDR3 DNA sequence: TGTGCCAGCTCAGACCAGAGACAGGATAACTATGGCTACACCTTC. Encoded protein: CASSDQRQDNYGYTF.